This T cell receptor (beta chain) derives from a study of CD8+CD57+ T cells in acquired aplastic anemia. The sequenced patients had an expansion of CD8+CD57+ cells seen by flow cytometry. Everyone among the patients had severe acquired aplastic anemia. This clonotype has at least ten counts. The CDR3 contains 15 residues. Germline CDR1 SEHNR, CDR2 FQNEAQ (reference sequence). Between the trimmed V and J ends, which lost 6 bases and 0 bases, there was a span of 14 bases. It was genomic DNA that served as the template for profiling TCR beta VDJ and CDR3. TCRdb used MiXCR to reprocess the reads, holding one entry per CDR3 protein. The sample carries approximately 170,000 distinct CDR3 sequences, around half recorded once.

What was sequenced was sorted CD4+, CD8+, or CD8+CD57+ T cells (not recorded which) from PBMCs. This receptor was identified in a human donor with aplastic anemia. V is TRBV7-9 and J is TRBJ1-2; D is unclear. CDR3 nucleotides: TGTGCCAGCAGTCGTTTTGGTCTAGCTAACTATGGCTACACCTTC. Protein sequence: CASSRFGLANYGYTF.